This T cell receptor (beta chain) originates from a study of response to subunit inactivated influenza vaccine. General observations from the study: After each seasonal influenza vaccination, few new T cells are recruited, the authors suggested.

V lost 4 bases, J lost 6 bases, and 9 bases stayed unmatched. Germline-derived CDR1 and CDR2 are SGHRS and YFSETQ. The CDR3 is 14 residues long. TCRdb re-analysed the RT-PCR reads in MiXCR, keeping a single row per CDR3 protein. The profile covers about 700,000 distinct CDR3 sequences, with 15% to 18% appearing a single time and approximately 10% taken by the ten largest. This clonotype was found many times. What it recognizes is unknown. Here the sequenced sample was PBMCs from blood, taken about 13 days after vaccination. This clonotype was obtained from a man in his fifties or sixties who received an inactivated influenza vaccine. The chain employs TRBV5-1 and TRBJ2-7; 8 bases match TRBD1. The CDR3 spells CASSDPDRGREQYF. The DNA of the CDR3 is TGCGCCAGCAGCGACCCCGACAGGGGACGCGAGCAGTACTTC.